This T cell receptor beta chain is from a study of cytomegalovirus exposure and HLA in healthy donors. Primers included in the PCR were 60 Vbeta and 13 Jbeta primers. Here immunoSEQ multiplex PCR was the method, and the copy in TCRdb shows in-frame clones only, minus some. The table lists some 150,000 clones, approximately 83% of them singletons. As for this clone: What it binds is unknown.

Study-level results: A later analysis reported that several of the most significant clusters appeared to be linked to common viral pathogens, among them Epstein-Barr virus. As a later analysis showed, a missense DCLRE1C variant was linked to trimming of TCR beta V- and J-genes. HLA allele associations emerged for about 18,000 TCR beta sequences in a later analysis, at 0.05 false discovery rate. The study reported that TCR beta sequences accurately predicted HLA-A and HLA-B alleles in most subjects.

Sequenced sample: PBMCs. This TCR derives from a man aged 35 to 55 in good health and CMV-seropositive.

The CDR3 coding sequence is TGTGCCAGCAGTCCTCCCCGGAGGACCGGGGAGCTGTTTTTT. Its protein product is CASSPPRRTGELFF. The chain employs TRBV2 and TRBJ2-2; tentatively, D is TRBD2 (5 bases). Germline CDR1 reads SNHLY; CDR2 reads FYNNEI. The V gene lost 5 bases and the J gene lost 5 bases, with 12 bases spanning the gap. CDR3 size: 14 residues.